This TCR beta chain was identified during a study of T cell changes during pregnancy in multiple sclerosis. Trimming shortened V by 6 bases and J by 5 bases, and 16 bases separated the two germline ends. Looked up from germline, CDR1 is SNHLY and CDR2 is FYNNEI. The CDR3 has 14 residues. The data were produced by immunoSEQ multiplex PCR, yet TCRdb's version contains in-frame clones alone and is incomplete. The table shows about 42,000 clones, with around 92% occurring only once. The starting material was CD4+ T cells from peripheral blood mononuclear cells, obtained after pregnancy. This TCR derives from a female donor in good health, enrolled as a control in a pregnancy study. The chain employs TRBV2 and TRBJ1-2, with a weak D call TRBD1 (6 bases). The CDR3 nucleotides read TGTGCCAGCAGCCGGGACACTACTGCTTATGGCTACACCTTC. It is translated as CASSRDTTAYGYTF.